The rows below give T cell receptor beta chains drawn from one sample of a study of cytomegalovirus exposure and HLA in healthy donors. TCRdb keeps only in-frame clones here, not all; method: immunoSEQ multiplex PCR. The table records some 150,000 clones, 75% to 85% of them present only once. Material for sequencing was PBMCs. These receptors were obtained from a man aged 25-40 years in good health and CMV-seronegative. The CDR3 runs from the conserved cysteine through the conserved F or W. The order of the fields is J gene, CDR3 length, V gene, D gene, clone size, CDR3 protein, CDR3 DNA. D genes are given only for firm matches. Not every row has a clone size; where given, it reads once, few, many or a size class.

J gene: TRBJ2-3
CDR3 length: 17
V gene: TRBV2
D gene: NA
clone size: NA
CDR3 protein: CASLDSPRGRGRDTQYF
CDR3 DNA: TGTGCCAGCCTGGACAGTCCACGGGGTAGGGGGAGAGATACGCAGTATTTT

J gene: TRBJ2-7
CDR3 length: 15
V gene: TRBV5-1
D gene: TRBD2
clone size: NA
CDR3 protein: CASSLRGTSGYEQYF
CDR3 DNA: TGCGCCAGCAGCTTGCGGGGGACTAGCGGGTACGAGCAGTACTTC

J gene: TRBJ2-3
CDR3 length: 16
V gene: TRBV9
D gene: NA
clone size: NA
CDR3 protein: CASSDPRTGASDTQYF
CDR3 DNA: TGTGCCAGCAGCGACCCGAGAACAGGAGCCTCAGATACGCAGTATTTT

J gene: TRBJ1-5
CDR3 length: 14
V gene: TRBV18
D gene: NA
clone size: few
CDR3 protein: CASSTERSNQPQHF
CDR3 DNA: TGTGCCAGCTCAACAGAACGGAGCAATCAGCCCCAGCATTTT

J gene: TRBJ1-2
CDR3 length: 13
V gene: TRBV18
D gene: NA
clone size: few
CDR3 protein: CASSMDKDRGYTF
CDR3 DNA: TGTGCCAGCTCAATGGACAAGGATAGGGGCTACACCTTC

J gene: TRBJ1-1
CDR3 length: 14
V gene: TRBV7-8
D gene: NA
clone size: NA
CDR3 protein: CASSTFRGGTEAFF
CDR3 DNA: TGTGCCAGCAGCACATTTCGGGGAGGCACTGAAGCTTTCTTT

J gene: TRBJ2-2
CDR3 length: 12
V gene: TRBV30
D gene: NA
clone size: NA
CDR3 protein: CARTVSGGELFF
CDR3 DNA: TGTGCCCGGACAGTGTCAGGGGGGGAGCTGTTTTTT

J gene: TRBJ1-5
CDR3 length: 18
V gene: TRBV14
D gene: NA
clone size: NA
CDR3 protein: CASPVRVRGRASNQPQHF
CDR3 DNA: TGTGCCAGCCCAGTAAGGGTAAGAGGCAGGGCGAGCAATCAGCCCCAGCATTTT

J gene: TRBJ1-6
CDR3 length: 14
V gene: TRBV10-3
D gene: TRBD1
clone size: once
CDR3 protein: CAISAGTDNSPLHF
CDR3 DNA: TGTGCCATCAGCGCCGGGACAGACAATTCACCCCTCCACTTT

J gene: TRBJ2-2
CDR3 length: 15
V gene: TRBV18
D gene: TRBD2
clone size: NA
CDR3 protein: CASSAGLASPGELFF
CDR3 DNA: TGTGCCAGCTCAGCCGGACTAGCGTCACCCGGGGAGCTGTTTTTT

J gene: TRBJ2-7
CDR3 length: 12
V gene: TRBV6-5
D gene: NA
clone size: NA
CDR3 protein: CASSYSRYEQYF
CDR3 DNA: TGTGCCAGCAGTTATTCCCGGTACGAGCAGTACTTC

J gene: TRBJ1-1
CDR3 length: 16
V gene: TRBV7-6
D gene: TRBD1
clone size: NA
CDR3 protein: CASSLGRGLMNTEAFF
CDR3 DNA: TGTGCCAGCAGCTTAGGGAGGGGGCTAATGAACACTGAAGCTTTCTTT

J gene: TRBJ1-4
CDR3 length: 16
V gene: TRBV27
D gene: NA
clone size: NA
CDR3 protein: CASSSATNREIGKLFF
CDR3 DNA: TGTGCCAGCAGTTCCGCAACCAACAGGGAGATTGGAAAACTGTTTTTT

J gene: TRBJ2-3
CDR3 length: 15
V gene: TRBV29-1
D gene: TRBD2
clone size: few
CDR3 protein: CSGRGREVSTDTQYF
CDR3 DNA: TGCAGTGGTCGAGGGCGGGAGGTTAGCACAGATACGCAGTATTTT

J gene: TRBJ2-2
CDR3 length: 15
V gene: TRBV4-1
D gene: NA
clone size: NA
CDR3 protein: CASSPRQANTGELFF
CDR3 DNA: TGCGCCAGCAGCCCTCGACAGGCGAACACCGGGGAGCTGTTTTTT

J gene: TRBJ2-3
CDR3 length: 15
V gene: TRBV6-5
D gene: TRBD2
clone size: NA
CDR3 protein: CASSSLAGGTDTQYF
CDR3 DNA: TGTGCCAGCAGCAGTCTAGCGGGGGGCACAGATACGCAGTATTTT

J gene: TRBJ2-3
CDR3 length: 15
V gene: TRBV29-1
D gene: TRBD2
clone size: NA
CDR3 protein: CSVEGGGMVADTQYF
CDR3 DNA: TGCAGCGTTGAAGGGGGGGGGATGGTCGCAGATACGCAGTATTTT

J gene: TRBJ2-3
CDR3 length: 15
V gene: TRBV5-1
D gene: NA
clone size: NA
CDR3 protein: CASSLDGEFTDTQYF
CDR3 DNA: TGCGCCAGCAGCTTGGATGGAGAATTCACAGATACGCAGTATTTT

J gene: TRBJ2-5
CDR3 length: 16
V gene: TRBV4-2
D gene: TRBD1
clone size: once
CDR3 protein: CASSQTPGGQGQTQYF
CDR3 DNA: TGTGCCAGCAGCCAAACGCCCGGAGGACAGGGGCAGACCCAGTACTTC

J gene: TRBJ1-2
CDR3 length: 9
V gene: TRBV20-1
D gene: NA
clone size: few
CDR3 protein: CSGRGGYTF
CDR3 DNA: TGCAGTGGAAGAGGTGGCTACACCTTC

J gene: TRBJ1-6
CDR3 length: 13
V gene: TRBV7-3
D gene: NA
clone size: NA
CDR3 protein: CASSLNQDSPLHF
CDR3 DNA: TGTGCCAGCAGCTTAAACCAGGATTCACCCCTCCACTTT

J gene: TRBJ1-1
CDR3 length: 16
V gene: TRBV19
D gene: NA
clone size: NA
CDR3 protein: CASGGTKALVGTEAFF
CDR3 DNA: TGTGCCAGTGGAGGGACGAAGGCTCTGGTGGGCACTGAAGCTTTCTTT

J gene: TRBJ2-2
CDR3 length: 18
V gene: TRBV11-3
D gene: NA
clone size: NA
CDR3 protein: CASSLAPSLTSHTGELFF
CDR3 DNA: TGTGCCAGCAGCTTAGCCCCCAGTCTTACCTCTCACACCGGGGAGCTGTTTTTT

J gene: TRBJ2-5
CDR3 length: 13
V gene: TRBV9
D gene: TRBD2
clone size: NA
CDR3 protein: CASSVSGAGTQYF
CDR3 DNA: TGTGCCAGCAGCGTAAGCGGGGCCGGGACCCAGTACTTC

J gene: TRBJ2-1
CDR3 length: 15
V gene: TRBV9
D gene: NA
clone size: NA
CDR3 protein: CASSVDGRDGNEQFF
CDR3 DNA: TGTGCCAGCAGCGTAGATGGCAGGGATGGCAATGAGCAGTTCTTC

J gene: TRBJ1-6
CDR3 length: 16
V gene: TRBV10-3
D gene: TRBD1
clone size: once
CDR3 protein: CAISSTGTGNNSPLHF
CDR3 DNA: TGTGCCATCAGCTCAACCGGGACAGGGAATAATTCACCCCTCCACTTT

J gene: TRBJ1-5
CDR3 length: 14
V gene: TRBV28
D gene: TRBD1
clone size: NA
CDR3 protein: CASSWTGNNQPQHF
CDR3 DNA: TGTGCCAGCAGTTGGACAGGGAACAATCAGCCCCAGCATTTT

J gene: TRBJ2-1
CDR3 length: 17
V gene: TRBV7-7
D gene: TRBD2
clone size: NA
CDR3 protein: CASSLRPTSGMYNEQFF
CDR3 DNA: TGTGCCAGCAGCCTTAGGCCGACTAGCGGGATGTACAATGAGCAGTTCTTC

J gene: TRBJ2-2
CDR3 length: 16
V gene: TRBV29-1
D gene: TRBD2
clone size: NA
CDR3 protein: CSVESRGTSSTGELFF
CDR3 DNA: TGCAGCGTTGAAAGTCGCGGGACTAGCAGCACCGGGGAGCTGTTTTTT

J gene: TRBJ2-5
CDR3 length: 13
V gene: TRBV6-4
D gene: NA
clone size: NA
CDR3 protein: CASSVELGETQYF
CDR3 DNA: TGTGCCAGCAGTGTTGAACTCGGGGAGACCCAGTACTTC

J gene: TRBJ2-7
CDR3 length: 17
V gene: TRBV5-7
D gene: NA
clone size: NA
CDR3 protein: CASSLNSWATPGYEQYF
CDR3 DNA: TGTGCCAGCAGCTTGAATAGTTGGGCGACGCCCGGCTACGAGCAGTACTTC

J gene: TRBJ2-2
CDR3 length: 17
V gene: TRBV10-2
D gene: NA
clone size: NA
CDR3 protein: CASSESTRGEHTGELFF
CDR3 DNA: TGCGCCAGCAGTGAGTCGACTCGGGGAGAGCACACCGGGGAGCTGTTTTTT

J gene: TRBJ2-2
CDR3 length: 16
V gene: TRBV5-6
D gene: TRBD1
clone size: NA
CDR3 protein: CASSLLSGQGAWELFF
CDR3 DNA: TGTGCCAGCAGCTTGTTATCAGGGCAGGGGGCCTGGGAGCTGTTTTTT

J gene: TRBJ1-2
CDR3 length: 13
V gene: TRBV19
D gene: NA
clone size: NA
CDR3 protein: CASSISPGIRYTF
CDR3 DNA: TGTGCCAGTAGTATCTCACCAGGGATTCGCTACACCTTC

J gene: TRBJ2-5
CDR3 length: 15
V gene: TRBV6-5
D gene: TRBD2
clone size: NA
CDR3 protein: CASSPTGLAVETQYF
CDR3 DNA: TGTGCCAGCAGCCCCACCGGACTAGCCGTGGAGACCCAGTACTTC